This TCR beta chain was observed in a study of T cell repertoires in cytomegalovirus infection. Study in general: Indicated by public TCR beta signatures were CMV infection and matching HLA type. General study points: HLA-C-restricted CMV-specific TCR beta clonotypes prevailed in the ex vivo response. Using cumulative public TCR beta family frequency, the authors identified those who carried CMV together with the relevant HLA.

CDR1 is DFQATT, CDR2 SNEGSKA, per germline (reference sequence). Deletions cut 6 bases from V and 8 bases from J, with 11 bases between. The CDR3 extends over 11 amino acids. TCRdb re-called the reads through MiXCR, storing one row per CDR3 protein. This table holds roughly 100,000 distinct CDR3 sequences, roughly two fifths found once. Of note for this clonotype: Its antigen is unknown.

The J gene is TRBJ2-4, the V gene TRBV20-1; D is possibly TRBD1 (6 bases). The sample here was CD8+ T cells from cultured PBMCs, taken from culture after CMV antigen stimulation. The clonotype originates from a human donor in good health (CMV status not recorded). Some clones in this sample may be carry-over from other donors' samples. This chain's CDR3 is CSAPQGHIQYF. The CDR3 nucleotides read TGCAGTGCACCACAGGGCCACATTCAGTACTTC.